This T cell receptor (beta chain) appears in the sequencing data of a study of blood T cell repertoires in COVID-19. About the research overall: COVID-19 samples collected from the United States, Italy and Spain covered acute and convalescent phases. Nucleic acid was either cDNA or gDNA, and it came from T cells, B-cell-depleted T cells, or PBMCs.

Source study methods: Estimates of nucleated cell counts were drawn from the amplification of reference gene primers. Assay used: immunoSEQ multiplex PCR; TCRdb lists only in-frame clones, some missing. V and J calls and clone size are those listed in that table; D and trimming were worked out from the DNA. Of a few hundred thousand clones in the sample, approximately 90% were seen once. Germline-derived CDR1 and CDR2 are SQVTM and ANQGSEA. Trimming took 5 bases from V and 4 from J, leaving 14 bases between them. The CDR3 loop spans 13 amino acids. Sequenced material: peripheral blood. This chain joins TRBV29-1 and TRBJ1-1, with a possible D match to TRBD1 (6 bases). The TCR was taken from a man aged 25 to 40 who had recovered from COVID-19. The CDR3 DNA reads as TGCAGCGTTCTAATCGGCAGGGGCACTGAAGCTTTCTTT. This gives the protein CSVLIGRGTEAFF. Based on the CDR3 plus reference TRBV29-1 and TRBJ1-1, the full variable domain is SAVISQKPSRDICQRGTSLTIQCQVDSQVTMMFWYRQQPGQSLTLIATANQGSEATYESGFVIDKFPISRPNLTFSTLTVSNMSPEDSSIYLCSVLIGRGTEAFFGQGTRLTVV.